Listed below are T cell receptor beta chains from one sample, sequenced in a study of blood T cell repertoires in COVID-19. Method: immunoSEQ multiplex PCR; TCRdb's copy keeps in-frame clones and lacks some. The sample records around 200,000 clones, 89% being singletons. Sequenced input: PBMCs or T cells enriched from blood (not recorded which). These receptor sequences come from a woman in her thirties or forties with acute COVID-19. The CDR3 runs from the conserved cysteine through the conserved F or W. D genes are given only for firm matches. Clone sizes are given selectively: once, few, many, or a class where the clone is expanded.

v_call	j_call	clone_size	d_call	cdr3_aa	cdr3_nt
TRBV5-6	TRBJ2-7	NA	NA	CASSFRRRQYEQYF	TGTGCCAGCAGCTTCCGTCGGCGACAGTACGAGCAGTACTTC
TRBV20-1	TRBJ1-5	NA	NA	CSASGLGYSNQPQHF	TGCAGTGCTAGTGGACTTGGGTATAGCAATCAGCCCCAGCATTTT
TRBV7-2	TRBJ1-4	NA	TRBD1	CASSFDRVEKLFF	TGTGCCAGCAGCTTTGACAGGGTTGAAAAACTGTTTTTT
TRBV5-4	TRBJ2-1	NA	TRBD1	CASHLPGQGYNEQFF	TGTGCCAGCCATCTTCCGGGACAGGGATACAATGAGCAGTTCTTC
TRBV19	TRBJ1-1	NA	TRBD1	CASSVMTGGGTEAFF	TGTGCCAGTAGTGTCATGACAGGGGGAGGGACTGAAGCTTTCTTT
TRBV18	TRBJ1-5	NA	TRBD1	CASSERQGDQPQHF	TGTGCCAGCTCCGAGAGACAGGGCGATCAGCCCCAGCATTTT
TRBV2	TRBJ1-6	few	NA	CASSGTAPNSPLHF	TGTGCCAGCAGTGGGACAGCCCCAAATTCACCCCTCCACTTT
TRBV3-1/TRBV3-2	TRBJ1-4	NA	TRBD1	CASSQVNRGWLFF	TGTGCCAGCAGCCAAGTCAACAGGGGTTGGCTGTTTTTT
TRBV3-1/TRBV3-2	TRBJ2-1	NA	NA	CASSQAGDTDNEQFF	TGTGCCAGCAGCCAAGCCGGGGACACCGACAATGAGCAGTTCTTC
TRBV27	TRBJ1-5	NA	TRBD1	CASSLLSSGGINQPQHF	TGTGCCAGCAGTTTACTCTCCTCAGGGGGTATTAATCAGCCCCAGCATTTT
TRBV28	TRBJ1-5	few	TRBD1	CASSLYGQGISNQPQHF	TGTGCCAGCAGTTTATATGGACAGGGGATAAGCAATCAGCCCCAGCATTTT
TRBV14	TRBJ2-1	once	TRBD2	CASSRGRLAGSYNEQFF	TGTGCCAGCAGCCGGGGGCGACTAGCGGGCTCCTACAATGAGCAGTTCTTC
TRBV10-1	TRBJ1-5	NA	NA	CASRAVGSNQPQHF	TGCGCCAGCAGGGCCGTGGGCAGCAATCAGCCCCAGCATTTT
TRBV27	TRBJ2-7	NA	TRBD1	CASSQRGRGQVSEQYF	TGTGCCAGCAGTCAAAGGGGCAGGGGGCAGGTGAGCGAGCAGTACTTC
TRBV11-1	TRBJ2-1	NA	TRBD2	CASLPPGLGDNEQFF	TGTGCCAGCCTACCACCGGGACTAGGGGACAATGAGCAGTTCTTC
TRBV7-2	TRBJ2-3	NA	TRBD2	CASCAVAGVSTDTQYF	TGTGCCAGCTGCGCGGTAGCGGGAGTAAGCACAGATACGCAGTATTTT
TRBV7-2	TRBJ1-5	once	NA	CASSPGHDSNQPQHF	TGTGCCAGCAGCCCGGGACACGATAGCAATCAGCCCCAGCATTTT
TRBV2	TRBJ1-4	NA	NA	CASRLGGTNEKLFF	TGTGCCAGCAGGTTGGGAGGGACTAATGAAAAACTGTTTTTT
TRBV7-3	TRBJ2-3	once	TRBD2	CASSLRLAGGADTQYF	TGTGCCAGCAGCTTAAGACTAGCGGGAGGGGCAGATACGCAGTATTTT
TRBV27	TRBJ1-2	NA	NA	CASSSPGDVYGYTF	TGTGCCAGCAGTTCCCCCGGAGACGTCTATGGCTACACCTTC
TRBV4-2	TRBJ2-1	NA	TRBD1	CASSPRPTGGLGNEQFF	TGTGCCAGCAGCCCGCGCCCGACAGGGGGACTCGGCAATGAGCAGTTCTTC
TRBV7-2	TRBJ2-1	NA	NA	CASSDFEVDSYNEQFF	TGTGCCAGCAGCGACTTTGAGGTGGACTCCTACAATGAGCAGTTCTTC
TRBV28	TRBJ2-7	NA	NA	CASSSKADPPAEQYF	TGTGCCAGCAGTTCCAAAGCGGACCCTCCGGCCGAGCAGTACTTC
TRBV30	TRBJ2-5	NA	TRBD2	CAWGDGGLAGAKTQYF	TGTGCCTGGGGCGACGGGGGACTAGCGGGAGCGAAGACCCAGTACTTC
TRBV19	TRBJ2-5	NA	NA	CASITGETQYF	TGTGCCAGTATAACCGGTGAGACCCAGTACTTC
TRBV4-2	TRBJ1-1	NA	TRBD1	CASSQPTGATEAFF	TGTGCCAGCAGCCAACCGACAGGGGCCACTGAAGCTTTCTTT
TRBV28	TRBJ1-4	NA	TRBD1	CASSLPQGTGEKLFF	TGTGCCAGCAGTTTACCACAGGGGACGGGTGAAAAACTGTTTTTT
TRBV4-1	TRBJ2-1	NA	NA	CASSQDRREANEQFF	TGCGCCAGCAGCCAAGATCGGAGGGAAGCCAATGAGCAGTTCTTC
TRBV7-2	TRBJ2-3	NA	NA	CASSLAGSFGATQYF	TGTGCCAGCAGCTTAGCAGGATCTTTCGGAGCTACGCAGTATTTT
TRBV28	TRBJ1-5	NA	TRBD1	CASSSGQGLSQPQHF	TGTGCCAGCAGTTCTGGACAGGGGCTAAGTCAGCCCCAGCATTTT
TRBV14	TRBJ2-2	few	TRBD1	CASSLTGVYTGELFF	TGTGCCAGCAGCCTCACAGGGGTTTACACCGGGGAGCTGTTTTTT
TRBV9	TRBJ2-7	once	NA	CASSVFSTGRYEQYF	TGTGCCAGCAGCGTATTTTCTACGGGGAGGTACGAGCAGTACTTC
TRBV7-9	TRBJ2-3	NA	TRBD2	CASSLIGTSGLDTQYF	TGTGCCAGCAGTCTAATCGGGACTAGCGGTTTAGATACGCAGTATTTT
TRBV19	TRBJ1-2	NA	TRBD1	CATSFKGQESLYGYTF	TGTGCCACCTCATTTAAAGGACAGGAATCTCTCTATGGCTACACCTTC
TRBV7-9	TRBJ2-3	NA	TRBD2	CASSPSWTSGGATDTQYF	TGTGCCAGCAGCCCCTCGTGGACTAGCGGGGGGGCCACAGATACGCAGTATTTT
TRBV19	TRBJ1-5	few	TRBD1	CASSIGRGYNQPQHF	TGTGCCAGTAGTATAGGCAGGGGGTACAATCAGCCCCAGCATTTT
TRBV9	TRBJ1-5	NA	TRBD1	CASSETGGYQPQHF	TGTGCCAGCAGCGAGACAGGGGGGTATCAGCCCCAGCATTTT
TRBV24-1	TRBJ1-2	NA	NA	CATSDSRGYGYTF	TGTGCCACCAGTGATTCCCGGGGCTATGGCTACACCTTC
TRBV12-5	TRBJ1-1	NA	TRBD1	CASGAGGPGNTEAFF	TGTGCTAGTGGCGCAGGGGGCCCTGGGAACACTGAAGCTTTCTTT
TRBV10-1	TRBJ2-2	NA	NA	CAFSSADGASTWVISPTGELFF	TGCGCCTTTTCTTCCGCCGATGGGGCCAGCACTTGGGTAATAAGTCCCACCGGGGAGCTGTTTTTT
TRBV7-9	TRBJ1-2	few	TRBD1	CASSPGTGGTSYGYTF	TGTGCCAGCAGCCCCGGGACAGGGGGTACTAGCTATGGCTACACCTTC
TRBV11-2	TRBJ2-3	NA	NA	CASSRGTDTQYF	TGTGCCAGCAGCCGGGGAACAGATACGCAGTATTTT